These 26 T cell receptor beta chains originate from one sample sequenced in a study of blood T cell repertoires in COVID-19. Here immunoSEQ multiplex PCR was the method, and the copy in TCRdb shows in-frame clones only, minus some. The sample records about 70,000 clones, 83% being singletons. Material for sequencing was peripheral blood. Receptor source: a man in his thirties or forties with COVID-19, enrolled during active disease.

The rearrangement joins TRBV29-1 to TRBJ1-2, with D possibly matching TRBD1 (6 bases). V was cut by 0 bases and J by 12 bases, with 20 bases left in between. The CDR3 length is 14 residues. The germline V gene encodes CDR1 SQVTM and CDR2 ANQGSEA. DNA for the CDR3: TGCAGCGTTGAAGATCGGATCTCCCTCAGGGGCCACACCTTC. Residues: CSVEDRISLRGHTF.

The chain employs TRBV9 and TRBJ1-2; D gene uncertain. With 7 bases removed from V and 8 bases from J, the gap between germline ends came to 18 bases. This CDR3 has 13 amino acids. Germline V lookup: CDR1 SGDLS, CDR2 YYNGEE. CDR3 amino acids: CASGRDWLSGYTF. For the CDR3, the DNA is TGTGCCAGCGGGAGGGATTGGCTTTCGGGCTACACCTTC.

The genes are TRBV6-2 or TRBV6-3 and TRBJ2-5, with 7 nucleotides matching TRBD2. With V trimmed by 6 bases and J by 2 bases, 9 bases remained unmatched. CDR1 and CDR2 (germline): MNHEY, SVGEGT. This CDR3 region has 15 residues. The chain's CDR3 is CASSLISSGQETQYF. DNA for the CDR3: TGTGCCAGCAGCCTAATCTCTAGCGGACAAGAGACCCAGTACTTC.

This chain connects TRBV15 to TRBJ2-7, with 9 bases fitting TRBD1. J was trimmed by 2 bases and V by 0 bases; bases with no gene match: 8. CDR1 and CDR2 from the germline V gene are LNHNV and YYDKDF (reference sequence). The CDR3 has 17 amino acids. The CDR3 here is CATSRELPGQGAYEQYF. As DNA, the CDR3 is TGTGCCACCAGCAGAGAGTTGCCGGGACAGGGTGCCTACGAGCAGTACTTC.

This clone was observed a few times. V gene TRBV28 combines with J gene TRBJ2-1; TRBD2 matches 10 bases. The CDR3 runs 18 residues. Germline V gene sequence: CDR1 MDHEN, CDR2 SYDVKM. J gave up 9 bases and V 6 bases, and 20 bases lay outside the gene matches. In nucleotides, the CDR3 is TGTGCCAGCAGCTCCATTCTAGCGGGAGCTATAGGTACAGGTGAGCAGTTCTTC. Translating gives CASSSILAGAIGTGEQFF.

The genes are TRBV6-5 and TRBJ2-2; tentative D call: TRBD1 (5 bases). Trimming took off 2 bases at V and 4 bases at J, with 8 bases between the two ends. Germline values: CDR1 MNHEY, CDR2 SVGAGI. The CDR3 is made up of 14 amino acids. CDR3 DNA: TGTGCCAGCAGTTACCAGGGCGTCACCGGGGAGCTGTTTTTT. Protein sequence: CASSYQGVTGELFF.

There are a few counts of this clone. This CDR3 is CASSKSPGWLCSGNTIYF. CDR3 DNA: TGTGCCAGCAGCAAATCTCCGGGTTGGCTATGCTCTGGAAACACCATATATTTT. The V gene is TRBV21-1, the J gene TRBJ1-3. TRBV21-1 constitutes a pseudogene. CDR3 length equals 18 residues.

This clone was detected only a few times. The CDR3 region has the DNA TGTGCCAGCAGTTACAACATAGCGGACTATGGCTACACCTTC. Protein sequence: CASSYNIADYGYTF. The chain joins TRBV6-2 or TRBV6-3 to TRBJ1-2, with D unresolved. Germline lookup yields CDR1 MNHEY and CDR2 SVGEGT. This CDR3 comprises 14 residues. V lost 2 bases, J lost 3 bases, and 10 bases lay in between.

The V gene is TRBV19, the J gene TRBJ1-3, with 7 positions matching TRBD1. The germline V gene encodes CDR1 LNHDA and CDR2 SQIVND (reference sequence). CDR3 length: 16 residues. J gave up 0 bases and V 4 bases, and 6 bases lay outside the gene matches. The CDR3 protein is CASSRDRGVSGNTIYF. The DNA for the CDR3 is TGTGCCAGTAGTAGGGACAGAGGAGTCTCTGGAAACACCATATATTTT. Variable domain in full (rest from reference TRBV19 and TRBJ1-3): DGGITQSPKYLFRKEGQNVTLSCEQNLNHDAMYWYRQDPGQGLRLIYYSQIVNDFQKGDIAEGYSVSREKKESFPLTVTSAQKNPTAFYLCASSRDRGVSGNTIYFGEGSWLTVV.

Worth noting for this clone: The junction does not match germline at one end; this may be a read error. V usage is TRBV29-1 and J usage is TRBJ1-5; a possible D gene is TRBD1 (6 bases). The CDR3 length is 13 residues. Germline V gene data show CDR1 as SQVTM and CDR2 as ANQGSEA. The CDR3 sequence is CNVGAQGNQPQHF. The CDR3 nucleotides are TGCAACGTTGGGGCGCAGGGGAATCAGCCCCAGCATTTT.

This chain links TRBV28 with TRBJ2-3, with 13 bases fitting TRBD2. The ends lost 7 bases at V and 4 bases at J; junction bases unmatched: 8. This CDR3 has 16 residues. CDR1 and CDR2 from the germline V gene are MDHEN and SYDVKM. CDR3 nucleotide sequence: TGTGCCAGCAACCAGGGGGGACTAGCGGGATCAGATACGCAGTATTTT. It specifies CASNQGGLAGSDTQYF.

This clone has more than one count but fewer than ten. The V gene is TRBV12-3 or TRBV12-4, the J gene TRBJ1-3; D remains unclear. V gave up 0 bases and J gave up 3 bases, with 3 bases separating them. The CDR3 runs 13 residues. CDR3 nucleotide sequence: TGTGCCAGCAGTTTAGCCCGTGGAAACACCATATATTTT. This codes for CASSLARGNTIYF.

This chain uses TRBV2 with TRBJ2-7; 9 nucleotides line up with TRBD2. The CDR3 is 13 amino acids. V lost 7 bases, J lost 2 bases, and 3 bases stayed unmatched. Germline V gives CDR1 SNHLY, CDR2 FYNNEI. CDR3 DNA: TGTGCCAGCAAATTAGCGGGAGCCTACGAGCAGTACTTC. Its translation: CASKLAGAYEQYF.

The J gene is TRBJ2-3, the V gene TRBV10-3, with D possibly matching TRBD2 (5 bases). The germline gives CDR1 ENHRY, CDR2 SYGVKD. This CDR3 has 16 amino acids. V lost 2 bases, J lost 0 bases, and 12 bases lay in between. In DNA form, the CDR3 reads TGTGCCATCAGTGAGAGGGCGGGTACTAGCACAGATACGCAGTATTTT. It codes for CAISERAGTSTDTQYF.

The genes are TRBV11-2 and TRBJ2-7; 9 nucleotides match TRBD2. Per the germline V gene, CDR1 is SGHAT and CDR2 is FQNNGV. This CDR3 has 14 amino acids. V shed 5 bases and J 4 bases; nucleotides not matched to a gene: 6. The CDR3 region is CASSQTSGQYEQYF. CDR3 DNA sequence: TGTGCCAGCAGCCAGACTAGCGGCCAATACGAGCAGTACTTC.

The chain has TRBV6-9 and TRBJ1-5; weak D call: TRBD1 (6 bases). The CDR3 sequence is 17 residues long. V was trimmed by 8 bases and J by 5 bases, leaving 25 bases between them. CDR1 is MNHGY, CDR2 SVAAGI, per germline. CDR3 sequence (DNA): TGTGCCAGCTTCTCCCGGGGGGCACCCTCGGGGGATCAGCCCCAGCATTTT. As protein: CASFSRGAPSGDQPQHF.

The gene calls are TRBV6-4 and TRBJ2-2; maybe TRBD1 (6 bases). This CDR3 is 13 amino acids long. The germline V gene has CDR1 MRHNA and CDR2 SNTAGT. V lost 5 bases to trimming and J lost 6 bases, with 10 bases between them. This CDR3 reads CASSQQGAGELFF. The CDR3 DNA follows: TGTGCCAGCAGTCAACAGGGTGCCGGGGAGCTGTTTTTT.

The J gene is TRBJ1-2, the V gene TRBV2; D ambiguous. CDR1 is SNHLY and CDR2 is FYNNEI in the germline V gene. The CDR3 runs to 14 residues. Trimming shortened V by 8 bases and J by 7 bases, and 20 bases separated the two germline ends. CDR3 nucleotides: TGTGCCAGCCACCCGGGAGTAGTGGCGCGTGGCTACACCTTC. The encoded protein is CASHPGVVARGYTF. The whole variable domain, remainder taken from reference TRBV2 and TRBJ1-2, is EPEVTQTPSHQVTQMGQEVILRCVPISNHLYFYWYRQILGQKVEFLVSFYNNEISEKSEIFDDQFSVERPDGSNFTLKIRSTKLEDSAMYFCASHPGVVARGYTFGSGTRLTVV.

The chain joins TRBV19 to TRBJ1-6; D not certain. Germline assignment: CDR1 LNHDA and CDR2 SQIVND (reference sequence). V lost 9 bases and J lost 9, with 12 bases in between. The CDR3 runs to 12 residues. The CDR3: CASHSRGSPLHF. The CDR3 region has the DNA TGTGCCAGCCACTCACGGGGTTCACCCCTCCACTTT.

The chain recombines TRBV5-5 with TRBJ1-2, with unresolved D. V lost 5 bases, J lost 6 bases, and 11 bases lay in between. This CDR3 has 12 amino acids. CDR1 and CDR2 (germline): SGHKS, YYEKEE (reference sequence). CDR3 nucleotide sequence: TGTGCCAGCAGGGTAGGAGAACATGGCTACACCTTC. This encodes CASRVGEHGYTF.

The chain uses TRBV7-2 and TRBJ1-5, with TRBD1 matching 7 bases. There are 14 residues in the CDR3. Germline-derived CDR1 and CDR2 are SGHTA and FQGNSA. V dropped 5 bases and J dropped 6; count of bases not matched to a gene: 7. CDR3 in amino acids: CASSPDRVSQPQHF. CDR3 coding DNA: TGTGCCAGCAGCCCCGACAGGGTCAGTCAGCCCCAGCATTTT.

This chain joins TRBV5-4 and TRBJ1-2; D not certain. Germline lookup yields CDR1 SGHNT and CDR2 YYREEE (reference sequence). Trimming left V 5 bases short and J 8 bases short, with 13 bases between. CDR3 length equals 12 residues. The CDR3 nucleotides read TGTGCCAGCAGTTCCGACACCTTCGGCTACACCTTC. Residues: CASSSDTFGYTF.

The gene calls are TRBV28 and TRBJ1-1; no definite D call. V was pared by 3 bases and J by 2 bases, with 16 bases between. This CDR3 region has 16 residues. From germline, CDR1 is MDHEN and CDR2 SYDVKM. This chain's CDR3 is CASSFPGKGTNTEAFF. The CDR3 region has the DNA TGTGCCAGCAGTTTCCCCGGGAAGGGAACCAACACTGAAGCTTTCTTT.

The CDR3 DNA reads as TGTGCCAGCAGCTTGGAGGGGGGGCAGGGGACTGAAGCTTTCTTT. This sequence encodes CASSLEGGQGTEAFF. The V call is TRBV5-4, the J call TRBJ1-1; TRBD1 is a possible D gene (6 bases). The germline V and J ends were trimmed by 0 bases and 5 bases, with 14 bases remaining between them. This CDR3 region has 15 residues. Germline lookup yields CDR1 SGHNT and CDR2 YYREEE (reference sequence).

The J gene is TRBJ2-5, the V gene TRBV11-3; 11 nucleotides agree with TRBD2. This CDR3 is 16 amino acids long. The V and J ends lost 5 bases and 2 bases, in that order; junction bases with no gene match: 7. CDR1 is SGHNT and CDR2 is YENEEA in the germline V gene. Here the CDR3 reads CASSPTGTSGQETQYF. CDR3 bases: TGTGCCAGCAGCCCAACCGGGACTAGCGGACAAGAGACCCAGTACTTC.

The CDR3 spells CASSPNGGLAYEQYF. The CDR3 bases are TGTGCCAGCAGCCCCAACGGAGGGTTGGCCTACGAGCAGTACTTC. The chain links TRBV7-3 to TRBJ2-7; D perhaps matches TRBD2 (6 bases). The V gene lost 5 bases and the J gene lost 2 bases, with 16 bases spanning the gap. Germline CDR1 is SGHTA and CDR2 is FQGTGA. The CDR3 contains 15 residues.